This entry concerns a single T cell receptor (beta chain). The data were taken from a study of blood T cell repertoires in COVID-19. Participants' own reports of clinical history determined their cohort assignment. Germline values: CDR1 SGHNT, CDR2 YYREEE (reference sequence). The CDR3 is 16 amino acids. With 4 bases removed from V and 2 bases from J, the gap between germline ends came to 16 bases. Assay: immunoSEQ multiplex PCR; the TCRdb copy retains only in-frame clones and omits some. The table lists 200,000 to 250,000 clones, around 80% of them singletons. Sequencing was carried out using PBMCs or T cells enriched from blood (not recorded which). The V call is TRBV5-4, the J call TRBJ2-1; D possibly corresponds to TRBD2 (7 bases). The source of this sequence is a man aged 40-55 years who had recovered from COVID-19. Here the CDR3 reads CASSHLGGRAYNEQFF. In DNA form, the CDR3 reads TGTGCCAGCAGCCACTTGGGGGGGCGGGCCTACAATGAGCAGTTCTTC.